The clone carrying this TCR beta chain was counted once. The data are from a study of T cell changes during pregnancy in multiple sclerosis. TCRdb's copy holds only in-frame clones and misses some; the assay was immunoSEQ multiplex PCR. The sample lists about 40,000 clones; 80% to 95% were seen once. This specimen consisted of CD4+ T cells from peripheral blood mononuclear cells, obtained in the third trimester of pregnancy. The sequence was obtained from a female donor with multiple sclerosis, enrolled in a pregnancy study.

This CDR3 reads CASSETSGKYNEQFF. For the CDR3, the DNA is TGCGCCAGCAGCGAGACTAGTGGGAAGTACAATGAGCAGTTCTTC. The V call is TRBV5-1, the J call TRBJ2-1, with D maybe TRBD2 (6 bases). The CDR3 spans 15 residues. Trimming pared 4 bases from V and 4 bases from J, leaving 15 bases between. The V gene's germline CDR1 is SGHRS and CDR2 YFSETQ. Full variable domain (missing parts from reference TRBV5-1 and TRBJ2-1): KAGVTQTPRYLIKTRGQQVTLSCSPISGHRSVSWYQQTPGQGLQFLFEYFSETQRNKGNFPGRFSGRQFSNSRSEMNVSTLELGDSALYLCASSETSGKYNEQFFGPGTRLTVL.